These 8 T cell receptor beta chains originate from one sample sequenced in a study of OX40 agonist ivuxolimab in advanced cancers. Clones were read by immunoSEQ multiplex PCR, and TCRdb kept only the in-frame ones, dropping some. The sample includes approximately 100,000 clones, roughly nine tenths of them seen just once. Sample: CD4+ or CD8+ T cells sorted from blood, taken in a trial of the OX40 agonist ivuxolimab. The receptors stem from an adult with an advanced solid tumor such as melanoma, head and neck, liver or kidney cancer.

This clone was recorded a few times. The chain couples TRBV4-3 to TRBJ2-1; 10 nucleotides line up with TRBD2. V gave up 5 bases and J gave up 7 bases; unmatched junction bases: 8. Germline lookup yields CDR1 LGHNA and CDR2 YSLEER. The CDR3 loop spans 15 amino acids. CDR3 protein: CASSISSGSYNEQFF. CDR3 sequence (DNA): TGCGCCAGCAGCATCTCTAGCGGGAGTTATAATGAGCAGTTCTTC.

The chain carries TRBV10-3 and TRBJ2-5, with D tentatively TRBD1 or TRBD2 (5 bases each). Trimming removed 2 bases at V and 9 bases at J, with 16 bases between. There are 14 residues in the CDR3. Germline loops: CDR1 ENHRY, CDR2 SYGVKD. CDR3 loop: CAISEGATLGAQYF. The CDR3 nucleotides read TGTGCCATCAGTGAGGGGGCAACCCTCGGGGCCCAGTACTTC.

The chain combines TRBV6-6 with TRBJ1-2, with D hard to call. The V gene lost 6 bases and the J gene lost 1 base, with 15 bases spanning the gap. This CDR3 is 15 amino acids long. Germline CDR1 and CDR2: MNHNY and SVGAGI (reference sequence). For the CDR3, the DNA is TGTGCCAGCAGCCATATATGGGGAGTTAACTATGGCTACACCTTC. Amino acid sequence: CASSHIWGVNYGYTF.

V gene TRBV27 combines with J gene TRBJ1-4, with D unclear. Deletions cut 5 bases from V and 0 bases from J, with 10 bases between. The CDR3 runs to 15 residues. Germline V lookup: CDR1 MNHEY, CDR2 SMNVEV (reference sequence). The CDR3 reads CASSKRPTTNEKLFF. The CDR3 DNA follows: TGTGCCAGCAGTAAACGACCTACAACTAATGAAAAACTGTTTTTT.

The gene calls are TRBV7-9 and TRBJ2-7, with D possibly called TRBD1 or TRBD2 (5 bases each). Germline values: CDR1 SEHNR, CDR2 FQNEAQ (reference sequence). Trimming pared 3 bases from V and 2 bases from J, leaving 11 bases between. This CDR3 has 14 amino acids. CDR3 DNA sequence: TGTGCCAGCAGCTTGACGGGGCAAGCCTACGAGCAGTACTTC. This encodes CASSLTGQAYEQYF.

The rearrangement uses TRBV2 and TRBJ2-7, with 12 bases identical to TRBD1. This CDR3 is built from 16 residues. The germline V gene encodes CDR1 SNHLY and CDR2 FYNNEI. The J segment lost 7 bases and the V segment lost 0 bases, leaving 7 bases of the junction unmatched. The CDR3 sequence: CASSEARGTGGMEQYF. DNA of the CDR3: TGTGCCAGCAGTGAAGCAAGAGGGACAGGGGGCATGGAGCAGTACTTC.

V gene TRBV28 combines with J gene TRBJ1-5, with D unresolved. CDR3 size: 14 residues. Germline-derived CDR1 and CDR2 are MDHEN and SYDVKM. V lost 9 bases to trimming and J lost 0 bases, with 12 bases between them. For the CDR3, the DNA is TGTGCCAGTCGCTACACCCTTAGCAATCAGCCCCAGCATTTT. The encoded protein is CASRYTLSNQPQHF.

The rearrangement uses TRBV30 and TRBJ2-7; TRBD2 aligns across 8 bases. The CDR3 has 13 residues. Unmatched junction bases numbered 6, after V lost 2 bases and J lost 6 bases. Germline values: CDR1 GTSNPN, CDR2 SVGIG (reference sequence). For the CDR3, the DNA is TGTGCCTGGAGTACAGCGGGAGAGGTCGAGCAGTACTTC. Residues: CAWSTAGEVEQYF.